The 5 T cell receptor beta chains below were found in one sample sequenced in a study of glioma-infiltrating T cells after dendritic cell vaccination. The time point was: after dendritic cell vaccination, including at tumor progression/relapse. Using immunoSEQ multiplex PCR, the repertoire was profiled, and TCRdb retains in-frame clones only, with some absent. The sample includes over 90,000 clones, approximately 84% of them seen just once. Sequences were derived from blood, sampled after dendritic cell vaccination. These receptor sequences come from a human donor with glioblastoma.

The CDR3 sequence: CASSKAPDEQFF. CDR3 DNA: TGTGCCAGCAGTAAAGCCCCCGATGAGCAGTTCTTC. This rearrangement joins TRBV6-5 to TRBJ2-1, with no clear D. This CDR3 region has 12 residues. Germline CDR1 and CDR2: MNHEY and SVGAGI. V lost 5 bases, J lost 8 bases, and 10 bases lay in between.

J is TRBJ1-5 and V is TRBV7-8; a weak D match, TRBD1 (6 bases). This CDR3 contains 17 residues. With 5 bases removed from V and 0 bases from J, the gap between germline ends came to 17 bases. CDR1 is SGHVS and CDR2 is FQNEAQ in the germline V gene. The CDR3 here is CASSPNVGQISNQPQHF. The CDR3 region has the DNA TGTGCCAGCAGCCCCAACGTTGGACAGATTAGCAATCAGCCCCAGCATTTT. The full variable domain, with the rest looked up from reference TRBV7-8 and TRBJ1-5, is GAGVSQSPRYKVAKRGQDVALRCDPISGHVSLFWYQQALGQGPEFLTYFQNEAQLDKSGLPSDRFFAERPEGSVSTLKIQRTQQEDSAVYLCASSPNVGQISNQPQHFGDGTRLSIL.

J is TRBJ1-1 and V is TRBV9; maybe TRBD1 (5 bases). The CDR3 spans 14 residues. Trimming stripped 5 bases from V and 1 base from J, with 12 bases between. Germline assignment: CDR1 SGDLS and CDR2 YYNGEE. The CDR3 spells CASRPTGGNTEAFF. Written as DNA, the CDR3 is TGTGCCAGCAGGCCCACCGGGGGGAACACTGAAGCTTTCTTT.

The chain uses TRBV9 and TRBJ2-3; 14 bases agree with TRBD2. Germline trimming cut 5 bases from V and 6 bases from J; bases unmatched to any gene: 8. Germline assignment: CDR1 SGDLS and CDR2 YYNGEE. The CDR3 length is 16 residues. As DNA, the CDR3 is TGTGCCAGCAGTCTAGGGACTAGCGGGGGTACCGATACGCAGTATTTT. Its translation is CASSLGTSGGTDTQYF.

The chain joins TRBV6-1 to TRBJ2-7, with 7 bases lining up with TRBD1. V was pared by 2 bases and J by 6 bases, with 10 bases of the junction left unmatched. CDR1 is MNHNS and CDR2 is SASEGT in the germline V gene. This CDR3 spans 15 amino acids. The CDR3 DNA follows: TGTGCCAGCAGTGAAATGGGCGTGGCAGGGGGCGAGCAGTACTTC. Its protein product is CASSEMGVAGGEQYF.